The 20 T cell receptor beta chains reported below all come from one sample, sequenced in a study of human T cells and chemical hapten exposure. TCRdb re-called the RACE reads with MiXCR, one entry per CDR3 protein. The data contain fewer than 350,000 distinct CDR3 sequences, roughly 8% of them singletons. The sample's time point: pre-sensitization, week 0. The treatment here: therapeutic diphenylcyclopropenone sensitization with weekly scalp DPC. Here the sequenced sample was whole blood, taken in connection with sensitization to the hapten diphenylcyclopropenone (DPC). These TCRs come from a man aged 18 to 30 with alopecia areata. Some clones in this sample may be carry-over from other donors' samples.

The J gene is TRBJ2-7, the V gene TRBV6-1; 7 bases match TRBD1. Germline V gene sequence: CDR1 MNHNS, CDR2 SASEGT. This CDR3 region has 14 residues. V shed 10 bases and J 10 bases; nucleotides not matched to a gene: 19. This chain's CDR3 is CATMTGTVLMVQYF. The CDR3 nucleotides are TGTGCCACCATGACCGGGACAGTACTTATGGTTCAGTACTTC.

This clonotype appeared a few times. The genes are TRBV6-1 and TRBJ2-1, with D uncertain. The CDR3 covers 12 residues. The ends were cut back, 5 bases at V and 10 bases at J, with 12 bases in the middle. The germline V gene encodes CDR1 MNHNS and CDR2 SASEGT. Written as DNA, the CDR3 is TGTGCCAGCAGTCTTACCTATCGCGAGCAGTTCTTC. Translating gives CASSLTYREQFF.

This clonotype showed up many times. The chain uses TRBV12-3 or TRBV12-4 and TRBJ1-1; 7 nucleotides match TRBD1. V shed 3 bases, J shed 4 bases, and the junction held 5 bases outside the gene matches. The CDR3 length is 14 residues. The CDR3 region has the DNA TGTGCCAGCAGTTTTAGGGGGCGGGTCACTGAAGCTTTCTTT. It is translated as CASSFRGRVTEAFF.

J is TRBJ2-7 and V is TRBV5-1; 11 bases are shared with TRBD2. This CDR3 is 15 amino acids long. V dropped 4 bases and J dropped 4; count of bases not matched to a gene: 7. Germline CDR1 reads SGHRS; CDR2 reads YFSETQ. The CDR3 is CASSPEIAGGYEQYF. CDR3 sequence (DNA): TGCGCCAGCAGCCCGGAGATAGCGGGAGGGTACGAGCAGTACTTC.

This clonotype was seen ten or more times. The chain couples TRBV20-1 to TRBJ1-1; 8 bases are shared with TRBD1. The CDR3 sequence is 14 residues long. After removal of 6 bases from V and 5 bases from J, the junction contained 11 bases not matched to a gene. The V gene's germline CDR1 is DFQATT and CDR2 SNEGSKA (reference sequence). The CDR3 is CSAARDRKLTEAFF. The DNA for the CDR3 is TGCAGTGCGGCACGGGACAGGAAGTTGACTGAAGCTTTCTTT.

The chain is built from TRBV6-2 or TRBV6-3 and TRBJ2-7; no clear D. This CDR3 has 13 amino acids. Germline V gives CDR1 MNHEY, CDR2 SVGEGT. Trimming stripped 5 bases from V and 2 bases from J, with 10 bases between. CDR3 nucleotides: TGTGCCAGCAGTATGTCGCTAGCCTACGAGCAGTACGTC. This translates into CASSMSLAYEQYV.

In this sample, this clonotype turned up a few times. This CDR3 is CASSWDRTTEAFF. The CDR3, as DNA: TGTGCCAGCAGTTGGGACAGAACCACTGAAGCTTTCTTT. The chain employs TRBV7-2 and TRBJ1-1, with 7 bases fitting TRBD1. Trimming removed 6 bases from V and 4 bases from J; junction bases left unmatched: 5. The CDR3 has 13 residues. The germline V gene encodes CDR1 SGHTA and CDR2 FQGNSA. Looking up the rest from reference TRBV7-2 and TRBJ1-1 gives the full variable domain: GAGVSQSPSNKVTEKGKDVELRCDPISGHTALYWYRQSLGQGLEFLIYFQGNSAPDKSGLPSDRFSAERTGGSVSTLTIQRTQQEDSAVYLCASSWDRTTEAFFGQGTRLTVV.

The table lists this clonotype with a few counts. The rearrangement uses TRBV6-5 and TRBJ2-7; 7 bases map to TRBD1. The CDR3 length is 15 residues. Germline V lookup: CDR1 MNHEY, CDR2 SVGAGI. V was clipped by 2 bases and J by 3 bases; unmatched bases: 7. The CDR3 region has the DNA TGTGCCAGCAGTTACACGGACAGGTCTCGCTACGAGCAGTACTTC. Its translation is CASSYTDRSRYEQYF.

CDR3 coding DNA: TGTGCCAGCAGGGGAAAGGGCGGCACAGATACGCAGTATTTT. Its protein is CASRGKGGTDTQYF. The chain recombines TRBV9 with TRBJ2-3; D is ambiguous. This CDR3 comprises 14 residues. V lost 5 bases to trimming and J lost 1 base, with 11 bases between them. Germline V gives CDR1 SGDLS, CDR2 YYNGEE. The full variable domain, completed using reference TRBV9 and TRBJ2-3, is DSGVTQTPKHLITATGQRVTLRCSPRSGDLSVYWYQQSLDQGLQFLIQYYNGEERAKGNILERFSAQQFPDLHSELNLSSLELGDSALYFCASRGKGGTDTQYFGPGTRLTVL.

This clonotype showed up many times. The chain couples TRBV6-2 or TRBV6-3 to TRBJ2-1, with D possibly being TRBD1 (6 bases). V was shortened by 4 bases and J by 1 base, with 23 bases between the two germline ends. Germline values: CDR1 MNHEY, CDR2 SVGEGT. The CDR3 has 19 residues. The CDR3 region is CASSFNRDPQGPSYNEQFF. The CDR3, as DNA: TGTGCCAGCAGTTTTAACAGGGATCCCCAGGGCCCGTCCTACAATGAGCAGTTCTTC.

The chain combines TRBV29-1 with TRBJ2-7; a possible D gene is TRBD1 (5 bases). V lost 7 bases and J 4 bases, leaving 11 bases between the germline ends. This CDR3 region has 11 residues. The germline CDR1 and CDR2 sequences are SQVTM and ANQGSEA. In DNA form, the CDR3 reads TGCAGCGCTAAGACAGAATACGAGCAGTACTTC. Its protein product is CSAKTEYEQYF.

This clonotype was recorded many times. The genes are TRBV5-1 and TRBJ2-3, with D perhaps matching TRBD2 (6 bases). Germline V gene lookup returns CDR1 SGHRS and CDR2 YFSETQ. There are 14 residues in the CDR3. V dropped 6 bases and J dropped 2 bases, with 13 bases sitting between them. The CDR3 DNA sequence: TGCGCCAGCAATAGCGGCCCCGCCACAGATACGCAGTATTTT. Translated: CASNSGPATDTQYF.

This clonotype was seen at least ten times. The chain couples TRBV10-3 to TRBJ1-5, with a possible D match to TRBD1 (6 bases). CDR3 length: 15 amino acids. Germline V gene sequence: CDR1 ENHRY, CDR2 SYGVKD. Trimming took 3 bases from V and 4 from J, leaving 13 bases between them. In DNA form, the CDR3 reads TGTGCCATCAGTGACGTAAAGGGGGGGAATCAGCCCCAGCATTTT. Translation: CAISDVKGGNQPQHF.

This clonotype was seen repeatedly, ten times or more. J is TRBJ1-4 and V is TRBV29-1; perhaps TRBD1 as D (6 bases). The V gene lost 4 bases and the J gene lost 7 bases, with 16 bases spanning the gap. Per the germline V gene, CDR1 is SQVTM and CDR2 is ANQGSEA. This CDR3 region has 14 residues. The CDR3 DNA is TGCAGCGTTGCCCGGGGGGCGCTTGGTGAAAAACTGTTTTTT. As protein: CSVARGALGEKLFF.

This clonotype was seen a handful of times. The chain has TRBV27 and TRBJ2-6; D call uncertain. The CDR3 consists of 14 residues. Germline assignment: CDR1 MNHEY and CDR2 SMNVEV (reference sequence). Trimming pared 5 bases from V and 6 bases from J, leaving 11 bases between. The CDR3 sequence is CASSLYLMANVLTF. The DNA of the CDR3 is TGTGCCAGCAGTCTCTATCTTATGGCCAACGTCCTGACTTTC.

The V gene is TRBV5-1, the J gene TRBJ1-5, with 9 bases matching TRBD1. CDR1 and CDR2 from the germline V gene are SGHRS and YFSETQ. V was clipped by 0 bases and J by 5 bases; unmatched bases: 6. The CDR3 is made up of 16 amino acids. Here the CDR3 reads CASSLEGTGYDQPQHF. CDR3 DNA sequence: TGCGCCAGCAGCTTGGAAGGGACAGGGTATGATCAGCCCCAGCATTTT.

The V gene is TRBV6-6, the J gene TRBJ1-1, with no clear D. CDR3 length: 14 residues. The germline gives CDR1 MNHNY, CDR2 SVGAGI (reference sequence). Trimming left V 2 bases short and J 4 bases short, with 11 bases between. The CDR3 sequence: CASSYTDTATEAFF. CDR3 sequence (DNA): TGTGCCAGCAGTTACACGGATACCGCCACTGAAGCTTTCTTT.

This chain links TRBV9 with TRBJ2-1; 13 positions agree with TRBD2. Unmatched junction bases numbered 11, after V lost 4 bases and J lost 10 bases. The CDR3 runs 16 residues. Looked up from germline, CDR1 is SGDLS and CDR2 is YYNGEE. The CDR3 DNA reads TGTGCCAGCAGCTTAGCCGGGACTAGCGGGGTTCGGGAGCAGTTCTTC. It translates to CASSLAGTSGVREQFF.

The chain combines TRBV20-1 with TRBJ1-1, with TRBD1 matching over 9 bases. Per the germline V gene, CDR1 is DFQATT and CDR2 is SNEGSKA (reference sequence). This CDR3 region has 13 residues. Germline trimming cut 6 bases from V and 6 bases from J; bases unmatched to any gene: 8. The CDR3 protein is CSARTGARPEAFF. Here the CDR3 DNA reads TGCAGTGCCAGGACAGGGGCCCGTCCTGAAGCTTTCTTT.

This clonotype has more than one count but fewer than ten. This chain joins TRBV24-1 and TRBJ2-3, with D unresolved. The CDR3 consists of 15 residues. CDR1 KGHDR and CDR2 SFDVKD come from the germline V gene. Trimming removed 4 bases at V and 1 base at J, with 11 bases between. The CDR3 protein is CATSERGRGTDTQYF. The CDR3 region has the DNA TGTGCCACCAGTGAGCGCGGACGCGGCACAGATACGCAGTATTTT.